These 8 T cell receptor beta chains came from one sample sequenced in a study of blood T cell repertoires in COVID-19. Using immunoSEQ multiplex PCR, the repertoire was profiled, and TCRdb retains in-frame clones only, with some absent. In the table there are over 100,000 clones, around 88% of which are singletons. The source material was peripheral blood. The receptors here all came from a man aged 50 to 59 with acute or convalescent COVID-19.

The V call is TRBV7-9, the J call TRBJ2-3, with 9 bases matching TRBD2. The germline gives CDR1 SEHNR, CDR2 FQNEAQ (reference sequence). V was clipped by 0 bases and J by 5 bases; unmatched bases: 6. The CDR3 sequence is 16 residues long. The DNA of the CDR3 is TGTGCCAGCAGCTTAGCGGAGATTAGCGGGAGAGATACGCAGTATTTT. Its translation: CASSLAEISGRDTQYF.

This rearrangement joins TRBV7-3 to TRBJ2-1, with 8 positions matching TRBD1. The V gene end was trimmed by 5 bases and the J gene end by 8 bases; junction bases not matched to a gene: 11. The germline CDR1 and CDR2 sequences are SGHTA and FQGTGA. The CDR3 has 15 amino acids. CDR3 sequence: CASSPSAGGGHEQFF. As DNA, the CDR3 is TGTGCCAGCAGCCCTTCTGCAGGGGGCGGTCATGAGCAGTTCTTC.

The V gene is TRBV29-1, the J gene TRBJ1-5; 8 bases fit TRBD1. The CDR3 runs to 13 residues. Per the germline V gene, CDR1 is SQVTM and CDR2 is ANQGSEA. The J segment lost 5 bases and the V segment lost 4 bases, leaving 4 bases of the junction unmatched. The DNA of the CDR3 is TGCAGCGTTGCATCGACAGGGGATCAGCCCCAGCATTTT. The encoded protein is CSVASTGDQPQHF.

V usage is TRBV3-1 (or the pseudogene TRBV3-2) and J usage is TRBJ1-1, with 8 bases matching TRBD1. Germline assignment: CDR1 LGHDT and CDR2 YNNKEL (reference sequence). V lost 4 bases to trimming and J lost 4 bases; unmatched junction nucleotides: 5. This CDR3 has 14 residues. CDR3 bases: TGTGCCAGCAGCCGACAGGGGTGGAGCACTGAAGCTTTCTTT. Encoded protein: CASSRQGWSTEAFF.

The chain is built from TRBV18 and TRBJ1-1; 12 bases are shared with TRBD1. This CDR3 contains 16 residues. V shed 1 base, J shed 7 bases, and the junction held 7 bases outside the gene matches. Per the germline V gene, CDR1 is KGHSH and CDR2 is LQKENI. The CDR3 loop is CASSPLGTGGAIEAFF. CDR3 in DNA: TGTGCCAGCTCACCACTAGGGACAGGGGGCGCGATTGAAGCTTTCTTT.

The gene calls are TRBV28 and TRBJ1-5, with 8 bases identical to TRBD1. V shed 5 bases and J 6 bases; nucleotides not matched to a gene: 9. This CDR3 spans 15 amino acids. Germline-derived CDR1 and CDR2 are MDHEN and SYDVKM. DNA for the CDR3: TGTGCCAGCAGTAGGCAGGGGGCCCGGAGTCAGCCCCAGCATTTT. Protein: CASSRQGARSQPQHF.

This clone was seen just once. The chain couples TRBV3-1 (or the pseudogene TRBV3-2) to TRBJ1-1; possibly TRBD1 for D (6 bases). Trimming cost V 3 bases and J 4 bases, with 18 bases left between them. The CDR3 runs to 16 residues. The germline CDR1 and CDR2 sequences are LGHDT and YNNKEL (reference sequence). The CDR3 bases are TGTGCCAGCAGCCAGGGATCCGGGGGGCGGAGCACTGAAGCTTTCTTT. Translation gives CASSQGSGGRSTEAFF.

The chain joins TRBV30 to TRBJ1-6; 7 nucleotides align to TRBD1. The CDR3 runs 14 residues. Germline CDR1 GTSNPN, CDR2 SVGIG (reference sequence). The V segment lost 2 bases and the J segment 10 bases; nucleotides outside the gene matches: 8. The CDR3 nucleotides read TGTGCCTGGAGTACAGGGGTCCTTAGGTCACCCCTCCACTTT. Its protein is CAWSTGVLRSPLHF.